One and the same sample provided the 8 T cell receptor beta chains below, sequenced in a study of human thymus T cells. Repertoires were generated with immunoSEQ multiplex PCR, while TCRdb's copy carries only in-frame clones and drops some. The table records tens of thousands of clones, around 94% of them present only once. The sample taken for sequencing was blood. The receptor set was obtained from a boy less than two years old with a congenital heart defect but otherwise immunologically healthy.

A single count supports this clone. The chain links TRBV18 to TRBJ2-7, with TRBD2 matching 8 bases. Trimming at V came to 5 bases and at J to 1 base, leaving 1 base not matched to a gene. Germline CDR1 is KGHSH and CDR2 is LQKENI. This CDR3 spans 13 amino acids. The CDR3 sequence: CASSGGGSYEQYF. The CDR3 DNA sequence: TGTGCCAGCTCAGGCGGGGGGTCCTACGAGCAGTACTTC.

V is TRBV4-1 and J is TRBJ2-7; D is undetermined. V was shortened by 0 bases and J by 10 bases, with 1 base between the two germline ends. Germline CDR1 reads MGHRA; CDR2 reads YSYEKL. This CDR3 has 9 amino acids. The CDR3 here is CASSQEQYF. As DNA, the CDR3 is TGCGCCAGCAGCCAAGAACAGTACTTC.

The J gene is TRBJ1-5, the V gene TRBV6-1; D gene ambiguous. Trimming took 3 bases from V and 0 from J, leaving 3 bases between them. Germline CDR1 and CDR2: MNHNS and SASEGT. This CDR3 has 13 residues. This CDR3 is CASSEGSNQPQHF. CDR3 DNA sequence: TGTGCCAGCAGTGAGGGTAGCAATCAGCCCCAGCATTTT.

The rearrangement joins TRBV7-6 to TRBJ2-2, with TRBD1 matching over 7 bases. The V and J ends lost 4 bases and 4 bases, in that order; junction bases with no gene match: 9. The CDR3 extends over 16 amino acids. Germline-derived CDR1 and CDR2 are SGHVS and FNYEAQ. The CDR3 loop is CASSSRQGVITGELFF. In DNA, the CDR3 is TGTGCCAGCAGCTCACGACAGGGCGTTATCACCGGGGAGCTGTTTTTT.

The J gene is TRBJ2-7, the V gene TRBV5-4; D gene unclear. This CDR3 spans 13 amino acids. Germline loops: CDR1 SGHNT, CDR2 YYREEE (reference sequence). V lost 3 bases to trimming and J lost 2 bases, with 9 bases between them. In DNA, the CDR3 is TGTGCCAGCAGCTCTATAACACCCTACGAGCAGTACTTC. This sequence encodes CASSSITPYEQYF.

The chain couples TRBV2 to TRBJ2-3; a weak D match, TRBD2 (7 bases). Trimming took 5 bases from V and 2 from J, leaving 14 bases between them. The germline gives CDR1 SNHLY, CDR2 FYNNEI. The CDR3 has 15 amino acids. Written as DNA, the CDR3 is TGTGCCAGCAGTCTGTGGGGGGGGCCCACAGATACGCAGTATTTT. Its protein is CASSLWGGPTDTQYF.

To note about this clone: The sample contains more than one DNA sequence encoding this CDR3. The rearrangement uses TRBV5-1 and TRBJ2-3, with D possibly being TRBD1 or TRBD2 (5 bases each). CDR3 length equals 14 residues. The ends were cut back, 7 bases at V and 5 bases at J, with 17 bases in the middle. Germline V CDR1 and CDR2: SGHRS, YFSETQ. This chain's CDR3 is CASGPRDAKDTQYF. In nucleotides, the CDR3 is TGCGCCAGCGGACCCCGGGACGCAAAAGATACGCAGTATTTT.

The V call is TRBV7-7, the J call TRBJ1-5; TRBD1 might be the D (5 bases). The CDR3 sequence is 14 residues long. Germline CDR1 is SSHAT and CDR2 is FNYEAQ (reference sequence). The CDR3 DNA reads as TGTGCTAGGGAAGGGGTCCCTGGCAATCAGCCCCAGCATTTT. Protein: CAREGVPGNQPQHF.